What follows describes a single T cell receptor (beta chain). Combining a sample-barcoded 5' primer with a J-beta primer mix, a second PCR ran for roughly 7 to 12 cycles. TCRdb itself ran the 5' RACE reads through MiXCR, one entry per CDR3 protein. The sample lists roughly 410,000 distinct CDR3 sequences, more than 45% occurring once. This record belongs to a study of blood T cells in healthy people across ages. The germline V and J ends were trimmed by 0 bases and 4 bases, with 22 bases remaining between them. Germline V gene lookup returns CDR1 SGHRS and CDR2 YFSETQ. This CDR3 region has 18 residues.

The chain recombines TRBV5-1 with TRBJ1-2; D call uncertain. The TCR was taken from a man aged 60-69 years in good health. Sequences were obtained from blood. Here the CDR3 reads CASSLAWTKGKVGYGYTF. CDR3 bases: TGCGCCAGCAGCTTGGCCTGGACGAAAGGGAAGGTTGGCTATGGCTACACCTTC. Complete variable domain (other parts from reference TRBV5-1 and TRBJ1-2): KAGVTQTPRYLIKTRGQQVTLSCSPISGHRSVSWYQQTPGQGLQFLFEYFSETQRNKGNFPGRFSGRQFSNSRSEMNVSTLELGDSALYLCASSLAWTKGKVGYGYTFGSGTRLTVV.